These T cell receptor beta chains were read from a single sample in a study of T cell responses to AZD1222 COVID-19 vaccine. Produced via immunoSEQ multiplex PCR; TCRdb's table is partial and in-frame only. The table has some 170,000 clones, roughly 90% seen once. Sequencing was performed on peripheral blood, taken 28 days after the second AZD1222 dose. The receptors derive from an adult who received the AZD1222 COVID-19 vaccine. Both conserved end residues are trimmed from each CDR3. Each record gives: J gene, V gene, CDR3 protein.

j_call: TRBJ1-2
v_call: TRBV6-4
cdr3_aa: ASLPSRDIPGYGYT

j_call: TRBJ2-2
v_call: TRBV6-5
cdr3_aa: ASSYIGTGAGELF

j_call: TRBJ2-2
v_call: TRBV24-1
cdr3_aa: ATSDLEGGGSGGPNTGELF

j_call: TRBJ1-1
v_call: TRBV5-4
cdr3_aa: ATTGGAAEAF

j_call: TRBJ2-3
v_call: TRBV3-1/TRBV3-2
cdr3_aa: ASSQGTPPCRDTQY

j_call: TRBJ2-2
v_call: TRBV19
cdr3_aa: AISNKNTGELF

j_call: TRBJ2-5
v_call: TRBV5-1
cdr3_aa: ASSRDSSETQY

j_call: TRBJ1-5
v_call: TRBV7-9
cdr3_aa: ASSAPGQTLDQPQH

j_call: TRBJ1-1
v_call: TRBV5-1
cdr3_aa: ASSSGGGGTEAF

j_call: TRBJ2-3
v_call: TRBV10-3
cdr3_aa: AIRGGDDTQY

j_call: TRBJ1-3
v_call: TRBV5-1
cdr3_aa: ASSLAGTSGNTIY

j_call: TRBJ2-7
v_call: TRBV3-1/TRBV3-2
cdr3_aa: ASSQLGASNEQY

j_call: TRBJ1-5
v_call: TRBV21-1
cdr3_aa: ASCRGSHQPQH

j_call: TRBJ2-7
v_call: TRBV6-5
cdr3_aa: ASSRGTGRYEQY